These 7 T cell receptor beta chains share one sample of origin, sequenced in a study of blood T cell repertoires in COVID-19. The data were produced by immunoSEQ multiplex PCR, yet TCRdb's version contains in-frame clones alone and is incomplete. The data contain hundreds of thousands of clones, around 78% of them singletons. Sample: peripheral blood. The receptors derive from a woman aged 70-85 years with active or convalescent COVID-19.

V and J are TRBV6-1 and TRBJ1-4; D gene unclear. The germline V and J ends were trimmed by 2 bases and 5 bases, with 12 bases remaining between them. CDR3 length equals 15 residues. Germline V gene lookup returns CDR1 MNHNS and CDR2 SASEGT. CDR3 coding DNA: TGTGCCAGCAGTGAACGGGGATGGGTGAATGAAAAACTGTTTTTT. It translates to CASSERGWVNEKLFF.

This rearrangement joins TRBV7-8 to TRBJ2-5, with D hard to call. Trimming took 5 bases from V and 5 from J, leaving 6 bases between them. Germline lookup yields CDR1 SGHVS and CDR2 FQNEAQ. The CDR3 consists of 11 residues. This chain's CDR3 is CASSRLETQYF. CDR3 DNA sequence: TGTGCCAGCAGCAGACTGGAGACCCAGTACTTC.

The CDR3 bases are TGTGCCAGCAGTGGGTGGCAGTTTACTGAAGCTTTCTTT. It is translated as CASSGWQFTEAFF. This chain connects TRBV2 to TRBJ1-1; no reliable D call. Germline loops: CDR1 SNHLY, CDR2 FYNNEI. The length of the CDR3 is 13 residues. V gave up 4 bases and J gave up 5 bases, with 11 bases separating them.

The CDR3 loop is CASSFPIPGLRAGTDTQYF. The CDR3 nucleotides are TGCGCCAGCAGCTTCCCGATACCAGGGTTACGGGCTGGCACAGATACGCAGTATTTT. J is TRBJ2-3 and V is TRBV5-1; tentatively, D is TRBD1 (5 bases). The CDR3 covers 19 residues. The ends were cut back, 2 bases at V and 1 base at J, with 23 bases in the middle. Germline V CDR1 and CDR2: SGHRS, YFSETQ.

The table lists this clone with a count of one. The chain is built from TRBV30 and TRBJ2-5; 11 nucleotides align to TRBD2. The CDR3 has 18 amino acids. The V segment lost 2 bases and the J segment 1 base; nucleotides outside the gene matches: 12. CDR1 and CDR2 from the germline V gene are GTSNPN and SVGIG (reference sequence). The CDR3 region has the DNA TGTGCCTGGAGTCGACTAGCGGGGTTCCTGATCGGCCAAGAGACCCAGTACTTC. Protein sequence: CAWSRLAGFLIGQETQYF.

CDR3 protein: CAISPSGNQETQYF. The CDR3 nucleotides are TGTGCCATCAGTCCTAGCGGGAACCAAGAGACCCAGTACTTC. The genes are TRBV10-3 and TRBJ2-5; TRBD2 agrees at 9 bases. Germline-derived CDR1 and CDR2 are ENHRY and SYGVKD. J lost 0 bases, V lost 5 bases, and 1 base had no gene match. This CDR3 comprises 14 residues.

This clone appeared a few times. The J gene is TRBJ2-2, the V gene TRBV29-1; 10 bases agree with TRBD1. Unmatched junction bases numbered 10, after V lost 6 bases and J lost 6 bases. The CDR3 spans 15 residues. CDR1 and CDR2 (germline): SQVTM, ANQGSEA. The CDR3 bases are TGCAGCGTACGCAGACAGGGGGCACGAGCCGGGGAGCTGTTTTTT. The encoded protein is CSVRRQGARAGELFF.